This T cell receptor beta chain was captured in a study of blood T cell repertoires in COVID-19. The overall study: The United States, Italy and Spain were the sources of the acute and convalescent COVID-19 samples.

Original processing notes: Reference gene primers were amplified, and this amplification served to estimate nucleated cell counts. Some clones are missing from TCRdb's copy, which holds only in-frame ones; the method was immunoSEQ multiplex PCR. Clone size and V and J calls were adopted from that table, with D and trimming inferred from the DNA. Altogether 45,000 or so clones are present, 75% to 90% being singletons, with the ten largest covering about 8.8%. There are 15 residues in the CDR3. J lost 1 base, V lost 4 bases, and 3 bases had no gene match. The germline gives CDR1 LNHDA, CDR2 SQIVND (reference sequence).

The chain links TRBV19 to TRBJ2-7, with 11 bases lining up with TRBD1. This sequence was found in a woman of 80 years or more with active COVID-19. Input material: peripheral blood. The CDR3 DNA follows: TGTGCCAGTAGTACCGGGACAGGGGGTTCCTACGAGCAGTACTTC. As protein: CASSTGTGGSYEQYF.